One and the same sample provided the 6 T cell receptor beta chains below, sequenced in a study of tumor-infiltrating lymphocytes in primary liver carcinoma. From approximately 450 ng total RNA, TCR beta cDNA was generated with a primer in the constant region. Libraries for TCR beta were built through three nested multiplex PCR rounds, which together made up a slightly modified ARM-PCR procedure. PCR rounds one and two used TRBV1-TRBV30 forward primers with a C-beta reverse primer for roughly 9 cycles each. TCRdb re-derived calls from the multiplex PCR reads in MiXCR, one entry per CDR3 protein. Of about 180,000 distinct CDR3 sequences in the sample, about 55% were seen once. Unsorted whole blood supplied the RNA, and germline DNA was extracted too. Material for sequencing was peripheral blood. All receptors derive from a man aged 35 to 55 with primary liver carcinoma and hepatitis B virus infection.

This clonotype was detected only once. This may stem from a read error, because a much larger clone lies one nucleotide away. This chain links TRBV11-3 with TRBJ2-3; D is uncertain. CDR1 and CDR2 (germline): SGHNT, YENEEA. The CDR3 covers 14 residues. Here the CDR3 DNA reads TGTGCCAGCAGCTTAGTGGGTATTTCAGATACGCGGTATTTT. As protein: CASSLVGISDTRYF.

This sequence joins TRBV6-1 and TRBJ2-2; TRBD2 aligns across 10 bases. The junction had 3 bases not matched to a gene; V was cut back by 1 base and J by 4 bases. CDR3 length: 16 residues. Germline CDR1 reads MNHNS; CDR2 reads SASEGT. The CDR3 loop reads CASSEVRLAGTGELFF. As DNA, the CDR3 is TGTGCCAGCAGTGAAGTGAGACTAGCGGGCACCGGGGAGCTGTTTTTT.

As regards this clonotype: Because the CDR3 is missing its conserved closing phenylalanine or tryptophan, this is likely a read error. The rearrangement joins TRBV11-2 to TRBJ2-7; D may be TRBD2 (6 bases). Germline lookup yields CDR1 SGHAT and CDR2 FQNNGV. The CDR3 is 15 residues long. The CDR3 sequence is CASGLSVAFGGEQYL. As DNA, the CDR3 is TGTGCCAGCGGCTTATCAGTAGCCTTTGGAGGGGAGCAGTACTTA.

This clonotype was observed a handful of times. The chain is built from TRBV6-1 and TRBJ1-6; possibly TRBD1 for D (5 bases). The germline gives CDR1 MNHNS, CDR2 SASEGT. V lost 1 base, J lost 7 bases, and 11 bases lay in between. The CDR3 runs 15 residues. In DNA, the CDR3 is TGTGCCAGCAGTGAAGACGGGGGTGGCAATTCACCCCTCCACTTT. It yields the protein CASSEDGGGNSPLHF.

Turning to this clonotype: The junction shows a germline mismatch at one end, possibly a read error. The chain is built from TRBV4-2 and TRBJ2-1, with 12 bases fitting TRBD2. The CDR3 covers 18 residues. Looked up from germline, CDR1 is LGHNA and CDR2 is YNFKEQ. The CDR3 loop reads CANSQDTSGRIGDNEQLF. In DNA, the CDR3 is TGTGCCAACAGCCAAGATACTAGCGGGAGGATTGGGGACAATGAGCAGCTCTTC.

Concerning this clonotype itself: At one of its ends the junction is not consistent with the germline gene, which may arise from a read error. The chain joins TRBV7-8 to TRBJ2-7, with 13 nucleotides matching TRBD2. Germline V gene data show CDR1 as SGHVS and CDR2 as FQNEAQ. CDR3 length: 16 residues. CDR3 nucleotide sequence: TGTCCCAGCAGGCTGACTAGCGGGAGGACCTTCTACGAGCAGTATTTC. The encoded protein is CPSRLTSGRTFYEQYF.